A selection of T cell receptor beta chains follows, all from one sample in a study of T-cell memory formation after mild COVID-19. TCRdb used MiXCR to reprocess the 5' RACE reads, holding one entry per CDR3 protein. The table includes fewer than 50,000 distinct CDR3 sequences, over 6.5% detected once. The sample comprised PBMCs or a T cell subset sorted from them (not recorded which). These receptors were collected from a man aged 18 to 29 who had mild COVID-19 (a few samples of this study predate the infection). Cell type and time point are not known. Each CDR3 is given with its conserved first and last residue. A D gene is named only where the DNA matches it firmly. Rows give clone size only sometimes, using once, few, many, or a class for an expanded clone.

clone_size	v_call	j_call	d_call	cdr3_aa	cdr3_nt
few	TRBV7-9	TRBJ1-1	NA	CASSGTPGTEAFF	TGTGCCAGCAGCGGGACCCCCGGCACTGAAGCTTTCTTT
many	TRBV5-5	TRBJ2-3	NA	CASRTGRTQYF	TGTGCCAGCAGAACGGGCAGGACGCAGTATTTT
many	TRBV11-2	TRBJ2-1	TRBD1	CASSLSTGKYNEQFF	TGTGCCAGCAGCTTATCGACAGGGAAATACAATGAGCAGTTCTTC
many	TRBV12-3/TRBV12-4	TRBJ2-5	NA	CASSREEETQYF	TGTGCCAGCAGCCGAGAGGAAGAGACCCAGTACTTC
many	TRBV12-3/TRBV12-4	TRBJ2-3	NA	CASSAGSPSTDTQYF	TGTGCCAGCAGTGCGGGCAGTCCTAGCACAGATACGCAGTATTTT
NA	TRBV5-1	TRBJ1-4	NA	CASAVFATNEKLFF	TGCGCCAGCGCCGTTTTCGCAACTAATGAAAAACTGTTTTTT
few	TRBV20-1	TRBJ2-1	NA	CSARPSTGATYNEQFF	TGCAGTGCTAGACCATCGACCGGGGCAACCTACAATGAGCAGTTCTTC
NA	TRBV5-1	TRBJ2-7	NA	CASSFTSYEQYF	TGCGCCAGCAGCTTTACCTCCTACGAGCAGTACTTC
NA	TRBV6-2/TRBV6-3	TRBJ2-2	TRBD1	CASTRGFTGELFF	TGTGCCAGCACCAGGGGGTTCACCGGGGAGCTGTTTTTT
many	TRBV18	TRBJ2-1	NA	CASSPLEEGEQFF	TGTGCCAGCTCCCCCTTGGAGGAGGGTGAGCAGTTCTTC
many	TRBV7-9	TRBJ2-3	NA	CASSFVLSTDTQYF	TGTGCCAGCAGCTTTGTGTTAAGCACAGATACGCAGTATTTT
many	TRBV7-2	TRBJ2-1	NA	CASSGLRGRGEQFF	TGTGCCAGCAGCGGCTTACGGGGGCGAGGAGAGCAGTTCTTC
few	TRBV27	TRBJ2-7	NA	CASSWAGPTYEQYF	TGTGCCAGCAGTTGGGCAGGGCCCACCTACGAGCAGTACTTC
many	TRBV7-2	TRBJ2-2	NA	CASSLAGQGTGELFF	TGTGCCAGCAGCTTAGCAGGGCAAGGCACCGGGGAGCTGTTTTTT
NA	TRBV12-3/TRBV12-4	TRBJ2-3	NA	CASRLNRVDTDTQYF	TGTGCCAGCAGGTTAAACAGGGTGGACACAGATACGCAGTATTTT
few	TRBV7-9	TRBJ1-1	NA	CASSLVGLDEAFF	TGTGCCAGCAGCCTAGTAGGGTTGGATGAAGCTTTCTTT
NA	TRBV12-3/TRBV12-4	TRBJ1-1	NA	CASSTGTFVGTEAFF	TGTGCCAGCAGTACCGGGACCTTCGTGGGCACTGAAGCTTTCTTT
few	TRBV5-1	TRBJ2-2	NA	CASSLARSTNTGELFF	TGCGCCAGCAGCTTGGCTAGGTCTACGAACACCGGGGAGCTGTTTTTT
few	TRBV7-2	TRBJ1-6	NA	CASSQMVVANSPLHF	TGTGCCAGCAGCCAAATGGTTGTTGCTAATTCACCCCTCCACTTT
NA	TRBV10-3	TRBJ1-1	NA	CAIGPGGYTEAFF	TGTGCCATCGGTCCGGGGGGGTATACTGAAGCTTTCTTT
NA	TRBV7-9	TRBJ2-4	NA	CASSPRWTSPDIQYF	TGTGCCAGCAGCCCCAGGTGGACAAGCCCGGACATTCAGTACTTC
NA	TRBV5-4	TRBJ2-3	TRBD1	CASSLENGQGYF	TGTGCCAGCAGCCTTGAGAATGGACAGGGGTATTTT
many	TRBV18	TRBJ2-1	NA	CASSPSGGGEQFF	TGTGCCAGCTCACCGTCGGGGGGCGGGGAGCAGTTCTTC
many	TRBV5-1	TRBJ2-7	TRBD1	CASSLGPGQGYEQYF	TGCGCCAGCAGCTTGGGACCTGGACAGGGCTACGAGCAGTACTTC
few	TRBV5-1	TRBJ2-1	TRBD2	CASSIGTSGAFYNEQFF	TGCGCCAGCAGCATCGGGACTAGCGGGGCATTCTACAATGAGCAGTTCTTC
many	TRBV20-1	TRBJ2-5	TRBD2	CSAFDQGGKETQYF	TGCAGTGCTTTCGACCAGGGAGGGAAAGAGACCCAGTACTTC
once	TRBV6-2/TRBV6-3	TRBJ2-1	TRBD2	CASWGGNEQFF	TGTGCCAGCTGGGGGGGGAATGAGCAGTTCTTC
many	TRBV7-3	TRBJ2-3	NA	CASSLTARGRDTQYF	TGTGCCAGCAGCTTAACCGCCCGGGGGAGAGATACGCAGTATTTT
many	TRBV10-3	TRBJ2-3	TRBD1	CAIRPGQGAGPSTDTQYF	TGTGCCATCAGGCCGGGGCAGGGGGCTGGACCTAGCACAGATACGCAGTATTTT
few	TRBV9	TRBJ2-5	TRBD2	CASSATTSVPETQYF	TGTGCCAGCAGCGCTACGACTAGCGTTCCCGAGACCCAGTACTTC
few	TRBV7-2	TRBJ2-3	NA	CASSNRVGTDTQYF	TGTGCCAGCAGTAACAGGGTGGGAACAGATACGCAGTATTTT
NA	TRBV4-2	TRBJ2-3	TRBD2	CASSQGVAGGTDTQYF	TGTGCCAGCAGCCAAGGCGTAGCGGGGGGGACAGATACGCAGTATTTT
many	TRBV24-1	TRBJ2-3	NA	CATSDPGKGSDTQYF	TGTGCCACCAGTGATCCCGGGAAGGGTTCAGATACGCAGTATTTT
NA	TRBV9	TRBJ2-3	NA	CASSVGGHPVADTQYF	TGTGCCAGCAGCGTAGGCGGACACCCGGTGGCAGATACGCAGTATTTT
many	TRBV7-6	TRBJ2-7	NA	CASSRGPFGEQYF	TGTGCCAGCAGCCGAGGTCCGTTCGGGGAGCAGTACTTC
NA	TRBV7-2	TRBJ1-2	NA	CASSLRDGYTF	TGTGCCAGCAGCTTAAGGGACGGCTACACCTTC
many	TRBV19	TRBJ1-2	NA	CASSFSWTDGGYTF	TGTGCCAGTAGCTTCAGCTGGACGGATGGGGGCTACACCTTC